This TCR beta chain derives from a study of blood T cell repertoires in COVID-19. The overall study: Acute and convalescent COVID-19 specimens originated in the United States, Italy and Spain. The analysed material was cDNA or gDNA that came from T cells, B-cell-depleted T cells, or PBMCs.

The germline gives CDR1 SGDLS, CDR2 YYNGEE. Trimming took 3 bases from V and 5 from J; bases not matched to a gene: 9. This CDR3 has 15 residues. How the authors handled the data: Amplifying reference gene primers gave estimates of nucleated cell counts. The data were produced by immunoSEQ multiplex PCR, yet TCRdb's version contains in-frame clones alone and is incomplete. The V and J calls and clone size are taken from that table; D and trimming were inferred from the DNA. The sample gives roughly 79,000 clones, around 90% of which show up once; around 5% is in the top ten. The sequenced sample was peripheral blood. This TCR was sampled from a woman aged 80 or over with active or convalescent COVID-19. This chain connects TRBV9 to TRBJ2-3; 7 bases match TRBD2. As DNA, the CDR3 is TGTGCCAGCAGCGCGATGGGGACTACAGGAGATACGCAGTATTTT. Residues: CASSAMGTTGDTQYF.